The following is a T cell receptor beta chain sequence with its context. This clone was observed a few times. The clone's antigen remains unknown. It has no much larger one-base neighbor in the sample; base qualities were not kept. TCRbeta CDR3 regions were amplified from genomic DNA using the immunoSEQ Assay, a bias-controlled multiplex PCR. The authors processed their data as follows. The number of nucleated cells in each sample was estimated from the amplification of reference gene primers within the assay. Sequence reads were collapsed and filtered to measure the absolute abundance of every unique TCRbeta CDR3 rearrangement. For each sample, productive Simpson clonality was calculated by taking the square root of Simpson's diversity index across productive rearrangements. TCRdb provides this immuneACCESS table in a form limited to in-frame rearrangements. Some clones are lacking; in checked studies, under half of them reflect an unresolved V gene, and why the rest are absent is not known. D and trimming were read from the DNA, whereas the V and J calls and clone size are those reported in that table. The sample includes approximately 500,000 clones, with roughly 87% observed a single time. Approximately 0.9% of the sample belongs to the ten largest clones.

The sample comes from a study of blood T cell repertoires in COVID-19 (dated by TCRdb to the early 2020s). Background on the whole study: The collaborator samples originated in the United States, Italy and Spain and spanned the acute and convalescent phases of COVID-19. The sample metadata nearly always contained a de-identified subject ID, COVID-19 status, age in years and sex. Deeply sampled blood TCRbeta repertoires from subjects exposed to, actively infected with, or recovered from COVID-19 were included in the dataset. The prospective study material was composed of cDNA or gDNA derived from T cells, B-cell-depleted T cells, or PBMCs. Where HLA class I and class II types were available, the types were taken from metadata supplied by the sample provider, not from assay-based typing. A freely available public database, intended as a resource for researchers studying the immune response to SARS-CoV-2, is where the repertoires were released. Samples came from the ongoing ImmuneRACE study (first 160 participants) plus 1,254 subjects from 6 global collaborators. Study-level results and caveats: The amount of clinical and demographic metadata varied by source and participant and was provided uncurated.

One collaborating source in Seattle enrolled patients while the patients were actively infected and followed the patients over time throughout the course of disease. Whole blood was collected in K2EDTA tubes by collaborating institutions according to the institutions' own protocols. For TCRbeta analysis, collaborator samples were shipped as frozen whole blood, as isolated PBMCs, or as DNA extracted from either sample type. CDR1 and CDR2, per the germline V gene, are SGHVS and FNYEAQ. V is reduced by 1 base and J by 3 bases, leaving a spacing of 10 bases between them. From cysteine to phenylalanine, the CDR3 is 15 amino acids long. The CDR3 DNA has 45 bases and is translated from base 1.

This clonotype was sampled from a man in his late teens or twenties with COVID-19, enrolled during active disease. The sequence joins TRBV7-6 to TRBJ2-1; TRBD2 is a weak D gene call, 5 bases matching. The sequenced material came from peripheral blood. The bases are TGTGCCAGCAGCTTAGTCCCCGGGAACTACAATGAGCAGTTCTTC. It translates as CASSLVPGNYNEQFF.